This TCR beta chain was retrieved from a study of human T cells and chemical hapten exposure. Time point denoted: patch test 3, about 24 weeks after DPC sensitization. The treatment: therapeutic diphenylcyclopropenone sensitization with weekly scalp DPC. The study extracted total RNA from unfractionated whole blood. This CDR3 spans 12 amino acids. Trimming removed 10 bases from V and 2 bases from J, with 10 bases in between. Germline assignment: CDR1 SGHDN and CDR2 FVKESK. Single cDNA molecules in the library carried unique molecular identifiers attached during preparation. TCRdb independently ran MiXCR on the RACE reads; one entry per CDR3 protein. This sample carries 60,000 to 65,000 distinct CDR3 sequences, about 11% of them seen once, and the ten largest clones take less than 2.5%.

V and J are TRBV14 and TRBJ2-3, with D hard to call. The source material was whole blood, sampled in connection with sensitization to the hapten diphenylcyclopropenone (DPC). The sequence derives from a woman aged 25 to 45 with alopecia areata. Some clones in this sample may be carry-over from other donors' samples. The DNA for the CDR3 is TGTGCCACTCGCCAGGTCACAGATACGCAGTATTTT. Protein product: CATRQVTDTQYF.